The 9 T cell receptor beta chains reported below all come from one sample, sequenced in a study of neurological immune-mediated disorders. TCRdb passed the 5' RACE reads through MiXCR, listing each CDR3 protein once. The sample comprises 66,000 or so distinct CDR3 sequences, under 5% of which are singletons, and 6.9% rests with the top ten. Sequencing was carried out using PBMCs. The receptors were sampled from a man under 40 with multiple sclerosis.

This clonotype has at least ten counts. The rearrangement joins TRBV6-5 to TRBJ2-1; 7 nucleotides agree with TRBD1. V was pared by 7 bases and J by 10 bases, with 13 bases of the junction left unmatched. There are 14 residues in the CDR3. The germline V gene has CDR1 MNHEY and CDR2 SVGAGI. This CDR3 reads CASTHVRGQKEQFF. The DNA of the CDR3 is TGTGCCAGCACCCATGTAAGGGGACAGAAGGAGCAGTTCTTC.

This rearrangement joins TRBV6-1 to TRBJ2-3, with D possibly TRBD2 on 5 matching bases. Germline assignment: CDR1 MNHNS and CDR2 SASEGT. The CDR3 is made up of 14 amino acids. V was shortened by 3 bases and J by 1 base, with 8 bases between the two germline ends. The CDR3: CASSDDGGTDTQYF. CDR3 sequence (DNA): TGTGCCAGCAGTGACGACGGGGGCACAGATACGCAGTATTTT.

This chain joins TRBV6-5 and TRBJ1-6; D uncertain. The CDR3 has 16 amino acids. Trimming removed 1 base at V and 7 bases at J, with 14 bases between. CDR1 and CDR2 (germline): MNHEY, SVGAGI. CDR3 region: CASSYYSSVGNSPLHF. The CDR3 region has the DNA TGTGCCAGCAGTTACTACAGTTCTGTCGGGAATTCACCCCTCCACTTT.

This chain joins TRBV7-2 and TRBJ2-7; 10 bases are shared with TRBD1. The V gene's germline CDR1 is SGHTA and CDR2 FQGNSA. V shed 3 bases, J shed 3 bases, and the junction held 8 bases outside the gene matches. The CDR3 is 16 residues long. The CDR3 is CASSLPGQGRLYEQYF. In nucleotides, the CDR3 is TGTGCCAGCAGCTTGCCGGGACAGGGGAGGCTCTACGAGCAGTACTTC.

This clonotype showed up many times. The V and J genes are TRBV12-3 or TRBV12-4 and TRBJ1-4, with D perhaps matching TRBD1 (5 bases). This CDR3 spans 15 amino acids. V gave up 2 bases and J gave up 7 bases, with 14 bases separating them. The CDR3 loop is CASSLWGGEVEKLFF. Here the CDR3 DNA reads TGTGCCAGCAGTTTATGGGGGGGAGAAGTTGAAAAACTGTTTTTT.

The V call is TRBV30, the J call TRBJ2-5; 8 bases agree with TRBD2. The germline CDR1 and CDR2 sequences are GTSNPN and SVGIG (reference sequence). Trimming at V came to 5 bases and at J to 5 bases, leaving 13 bases not matched to a gene. This CDR3 has 15 residues. CDR3 region: CAWGPGRTSLETQYF. CDR3 coding DNA: TGTGCCTGGGGGCCGGGCCGGACTAGCTTGGAGACCCAGTACTTC.

This clonotype was detected many times. The chain couples TRBV4-1 to TRBJ2-3; D is possibly TRBD2 (6 bases). Between the trimmed V and J ends, which lost 8 bases and 2 bases, there was a span of 14 bases. In germline, CDR1 is MGHRA, CDR2 YSYEKL. CDR3 size: 14 residues. CDR3 region: CASSWGGTTDTQYF. Written as DNA, the CDR3 is TGCGCCAGCTCCTGGGGCGGGACCACAGATACGCAGTATTTT.

This clonotype appeared many times. The chain employs TRBV29-1 and TRBJ2-1; D is perhaps TRBD2 (7 bases). The germline gives CDR1 SQVTM, CDR2 ANQGSEA. Deletions cut 5 bases from V and 1 base from J, with 12 bases between. This CDR3 has 14 residues. CDR3 sequence reads: CSVLGGLSYNEQFF. The CDR3 nucleotides read TGCAGCGTTTTGGGGGGGCTTTCCTACAATGAGCAGTTCTTC.

This clonotype was found many times. The genes are TRBV20-1 and TRBJ2-1, with D hard to call. V lost 5 bases, J lost 7 bases, and 6 bases lay in between. The CDR3 runs 10 residues. Germline assignment: CDR1 DFQATT and CDR2 SNEGSKA (reference sequence). In nucleotides, the CDR3 is TGCAGTGCTCAGCTTAATGAGCAGTTCTTC. This sequence encodes CSAQLNEQFF.